This TCR beta chain was captured in a study of technical replicates of blood from a handful of donors. The table lists this clone with a count of one. Data came from immunoSEQ multiplex PCR; TCRdb stores just in-frame clones and leaves some out. The sample carries about 81,000 clones, 90% to 96% recorded once. The sequence came from a human donor in good health. The source material was T cells isolated from PBMCs.

In nucleotides, the CDR3 is TGTGCCAGCAGCCTCGAGGGGAGGGGGGTCAATGAAAAACTGTTTTTT. This encodes CASSLEGRGVNEKLFF. The chain links TRBV28 to TRBJ1-4; the D gene is possibly TRBD1 (6 bases). Germline CDR1 and CDR2: MDHEN and SYDVKM. Trimming removed 6 bases from V and 5 bases from J, with 19 bases in between. CDR3 length equals 16 residues.